This TCR beta chain emerged from a study of T cells in Graves' hyperthyroidism and ophthalmopathy (dated by TCRdb to the late 2010s). In the study overall: Peripheral blood was collected at initial diagnosis, before any treatment. A discovery cohort of about a hundred patients, about 44 with Graves' ophthalmopathy and 55 to 65 with stable Graves' hyperthyroidism, was used to find distinguishing TCR V-J signatures. Whether ophthalmopathy could be predicted prospectively was tested in an independent validation cohort made up of 18 to 20 hyperthyroidism patients plus 17 patients who later progressed to ophthalmopathy. The roughly 100 discovery patients were randomly split 7:3 into training and test sets. The study also compared thyroid tissue and blood T-cell repertoires from five or six Graves' hyperthyroidism patients. Once sampling was done, hyperthyroidism patients were given methimazole at a starting dose of 30 mg daily, whereas ophthalmopathy patients were given high-dose intravenous methylprednisolone. TCR Vbeta CDR3 sequencing of 120 to 150 peripheral blood samples (43 ophthalmopathy, under 80 hyperthyroidism and approximately 17 progressor patients) is reported in the paper.

A patient counted as having stable Graves' hyperthyroidism if no progression to ophthalmopathy occurred over 18 months of follow-up. Hyperthyroidism patients were aged 18 to 65 years and newly diagnosed, with disease duration of less than 2 months. Any patient with an uncontrolled infection, another autoimmune disease, pregnancy or lactation was excluded. Clinical symptoms, serum thyroxine and TRAb, thyroid ultrasound, and orbital computed tomography formed the basis for the diagnoses. Ficoll-Paque density gradient centrifugation was used to isolate PBMCs from 9.5 to 10 ml of fresh peripheral blood. Trizol reagent was used to extract total RNA, and RNA quality was then checked on an Agilent 2100 Bioanalyzer. The TCR beta CDR3 regions were amplified from RNA transcripts. The first round of RT-PCR for the TCR CDR3 was performed with the HTBI primer set and the Qiagen OneStep RT-PCR kit. Libraries were constructed in a second round of multiplex PCR, after which size selection and purification were carried out. The libraries were sequenced on an Illumina HiSeq2000 using paired-end 100 bp reads. Processing in the source paper ran as follows. SOAPnuke was used to process the raw data, with reads discarded if the reads contained adapters or uncalled bases, had a mean Phred below 15, or lacked an exact constant-primer or identifier match. COPE v1.2.5 was used to merge the high-quality paired reads, and each unique nucleotide sequence was defined as a clonotype. MiTCR v1.1 was used to align clonotypes to the IMGT TRBV, TRBD and TRBJ reference segments. Analysis was restricted to V-J combinations with a frequency above 0.0001, which covered just over 98% of repertoires. The TCS score was defined as F50 (clonal expansion) divided by E x V (chaos), with BLOSUM62-based TCRdist calculated between CDR3 peptides within each V-J. Welch's t-statistics and random forest reduced several hundred V-J features to roughly 13, which were used in a naive Bayes classifier (R e1071). TCRdb handled the public reads itself, with Q25 trimming in fastp and clone calling in MiXCR, and kept productive beta chains. Rows with one shared CDR3 protein collapse into an entry with the most common genes and DNA. The V and J calls were not made by the authors but by TCRdb's processing. The sample table shows approximately 640,000 distinct CDR3 sequences, and approximately 15% are seen once. The ten largest clones represent 15% to 18% of the sample.

Trimmed from V: 3 bases; trimmed from J: 7 bases; junction bases lacking a gene match: 8. The CDR3 goes from the cysteine to the phenylalanine over 16 residues. The retained sequence is limited to the CDR3, 48 bases, with the frame set at the first base. CDR1 SGHRS and CDR2 YFSETQ are derived from the germline V gene. The full study reports these points: Blood samples also contained most of the expanded thyroid clonotypes (frequency above 0.001), which suggests that blood repertoires may reflect thyroid immune responses. A model built on a 13 V-J signature distinguished ophthalmopathy from stable hyperthyroidism, reaching over 85% sensitivity and approximately 83% specificity in cross-validation and 80%/75% in testing. Sample size was not statistically predetermined, and investigators were not blinded to group allocation. In validation, the model predicted progression to ophthalmopathy with roughly 66% sensitivity and approximately 74% specificity, a median of 6.5 months before onset.

This clonotype was recorded at least ten times. The antigen this receptor binds is unknown. The input lacks base qualities; no much larger clone sits a single base away. Here the chain combines TRBV5-1 and TRBJ2-1; TRBD2 matches 12 bases in the middle. Sequenced sample: blood. The TCR sequence derives from a man aged 50-60 years with Graves' hyperthyroidism. The nucleotide sequence is TGCGCCAGCAGCTCCGGGACTAGCGGGTTCTTGAATGAGCAGTTCTTC. Its amino acids are CASSSGTSGFLNEQFF.